The 5 T cell receptor beta chains reported below all come from one sample, sequenced in a study of shared T cell receptors in the human thymus. The repertoire was sequenced with immunoSEQ multiplex PCR; TCRdb's copy has only in-frame clones and lacks some. The repertoire consists of roughly 710,000 clones, with 70% to 90% occurring once and the leading ten covering roughly 0.01%. This sample also belongs to another study, concerning human thymus T cells.

The specimen sequenced was thymocytes. The receptors come from a girl under three years old with a congenital heart defect.

The chain joins TRBV6-1 to TRBJ2-5; tentatively, D is TRBD1 (6 bases). The CDR3 spans 18 residues. The germline V gene has CDR1 MNHNS and CDR2 SASEGT. Trimming took off 0 bases at V and 4 bases at J, with 21 bases between the two ends. CDR3 sequence reads: CASSEAQSPHREPETQYF. As DNA, the CDR3 is TGTGCCAGCAGTGAAGCCCAATCACCCCACAGGGAACCAGAGACCCAGTACTTC.

The chain couples TRBV27 to TRBJ2-3, with TRBD1 identical over 11 bases. The germline CDR1 and CDR2 sequences are MNHEY and SMNVEV (reference sequence). The junction had 6 bases not matched to a gene; V was cut back by 5 bases and J by 2 bases. The CDR3 extends over 16 amino acids. The CDR3, as DNA: TGTGCCAGCAGTAACCGGGACAGGGGGAACACAGATACGCAGTATTTT. Amino acid sequence: CASSNRDRGNTDTQYF.

Comments on this clone: Mismatch with germline at one junction end may stem from a read error. The identical CDR3 is also encoded by other nucleotide sequences in the sample. The rearrangement links TRBV6-1 to TRBJ1-6, with D possibly matching TRBD1 (6 bases). The CDR3 extends over 18 amino acids. Germline CDR1 reads MNHNS; CDR2 reads SASEGT. CDR3 amino acids: CASSEPYRESSYNSPLHF. In DNA form, the CDR3 reads TGTGCCAGCAGTGAGCCCTACAGGGAGAGCTCCTATAATTCCCCCCTCCACTTT.

This chain connects TRBV19 to TRBJ1-6, with TRBD1 as a possible D gene (5 bases). Germline V lookup: CDR1 LNHDA, CDR2 SQIVND (reference sequence). V dropped 4 bases and J dropped 9 bases, with 16 bases sitting between them. CDR3 size: 15 residues. The CDR3 DNA reads TGTGCCAGTAGTACGCGGGGCCCAAGTCCTTCACCCCTCCACTTT. Its protein is CASSTRGPSPSPLHF.

This chain uses TRBV6-1 with TRBJ2-1, with 8 bases fitting TRBD2. J was trimmed by 7 bases and V by 10 bases; bases with no gene match: 6. The CDR3 loop spans 12 amino acids. CDR1 and CDR2 (germline): MNHNS, SASEGT. The CDR3 coding sequence is TGTGCCACTCGGCGGGGGGCAAATGAGCAGTTCTTC. Protein sequence: CATRRGANEQFF.